This TCR beta chain is from a study of blood T cell repertoires in COVID-19. Study in general: Sample material is recorded as cDNA or gDNA derived from T cells, B-cell-depleted T cells, or PBMCs.

As originally analysed: How many nucleated cells were present was estimated from reference gene primer amplification. The table came from immunoSEQ multiplex PCR; TCRdb's copy has only in-frame clones and leaves some out. V and J calls and clone size follow that table, whereas D and trimming were derived from the DNA. The data contain about 210,000 clones, around 87% of them singletons. All enrollees were roughly 18 to 100 years old and from 20 to 25 US areas. Participant reports of clinical history set cohort assignment. The junction had 4 bases not matched to a gene; V was cut back by 5 bases and J by 6 bases. This CDR3 region has 12 residues. Germline loops: CDR1 LNHDA, CDR2 SQIVND (reference sequence).

The receptor was derived from a man aged 25-45 years in a cohort exposed to, infected with or recovered from COVID-19 (not recorded which). Sequences were obtained from PBMCs or T cells enriched from blood (not recorded which). The V call is TRBV19, the J call TRBJ2-7, with 7 bases lining up with TRBD1. The CDR3 nucleotides are TGTGCCAGTAGTCAAGACAGGGTCGAGCAGTACTTC. This translates into CASSQDRVEQYF.